This paragraph reports one T cell receptor beta chain. Its antigen is still unknown. Base qualities were left out, and no much larger clone turns up one base away. The junction carries 15 bases between V and J, which are trimmed by 3 bases and 4 bases respectively. The CDR3, cysteine through phenylalanine, is 15 amino acids long. The CDR3 DNA has 45 bases and is translated from base 1. Looking up the germline V gene yields CDR1 ENHRY and CDR2 SYGVKD. These data originate in a study of PD-L1 blockade in urothelial cancer (dated by TCRdb to the late 2010s). Concerning the study at large: All patients started therapy around 2014 and received atezolizumab 1,200 mg intravenously every 3 weeks. About 85% of the roughly 29 patients were identified as males with urothelial cancer of bladder origin, and a prior smoking history was reported by 18 of 29 patients. Patients had an ECOG performance status of 0 or 1 and had received between 0 and 3 prior chemotherapy regimens. Blood samples were analyzed at two time points: 3 weeks after treatment start (second dose) and 6 weeks after treatment start. A median of about 140,000 T cells and 80,000 or so unique TCRs was obtained from blood samples, and a median clonality of around 0.08 was observed. An exploratory multi-omic analysis was conducted of the somatic, immune and clinical correlates of response to PD-L1 blockade with atezolizumab in urothelial cancer. TCR sequencing covered pretreatment tumor samples and matched, serially collected peripheral blood taken before and after atezolizumab treatment. Progression-free survival longer than 6 months counted as durable clinical benefit, and TCR features were additionally tested against both progression-free and overall survival. In the same patients, whole exome sequencing and RNA sequencing of pretreatment tumors were performed in addition to TCR sequencing. Fewer than ten patients reached durable clinical benefit, while some 20 patients did not. Some 30 patients had pretreatment blood TCR-seq, about 25 had at least one posttreatment blood collection, and about 25 had tumor TCR-seq. Findings and caveats that apply to the study as a whole: Greater expansion of tumor-associated TCR clones in peripheral blood 3 weeks after the start of treatment was observed in patients with durable benefit (n ≈ 22, p = 0.022). Because the sample size was small (n of about 30) and many exploratory analyses were performed, the results are intended to be hypothesis-generating. A pretreatment peripheral blood TCR clonality below the median was linked to improved progression-free and overall survival.

Synthetic TCR analog templates were spiked into each PCR so that absolute template abundance could be estimated from read counts. The immunoSEQ assay was used to amplify TCRbeta CDR3 regions from genomic DNA with bias-controlled V and J gene primers. Rearranged TCRbeta segments were sequenced at approximately 20X coverage. From the authors' description of their analysis: Sequencing errors were corrected by clustering, and CDR3s were annotated against IMGT so that V, D and J genes could be assigned. Only productive TCRbeta rearrangements were used in downstream analyses, excluding out-of-frame or stop-codon sequences. Clonality was calculated as one minus the Shannon entropy normalized by the log of the number of unique productive sequences. Fisher's exact test with Benjamini-Hochberg correction, at a threshold of adjusted p below 0.01, was used to find clones that differed between time points or between blood and tumor. In its TCRdb copy, this immuneACCESS table keeps in-frame sequences only and misses some clones. Where compared with another copy, unresolved V genes explain less than half of these, and the others have no known cause. The V and J calls and the clone size are those of that table, but D and trimming were determined from the DNA. For this sample there are some 50,000 clones; approximately 85% appear just once. 1.9% of the sample is in the top ten clones.

The time point label for this specimen denotes: peripheral blood 6 weeks after treatment start. The cohort comprised approximately 30 patients with locally advanced or metastatic urothelial carcinoma treated at Memorial Sloan Kettering on a trial protocol. Peripheral blood mononuclear cells were collected pretreatment and during treatment, at between 1 and 8 total time points per patient. The Qiagen DNeasy Blood extraction kit was used to purify genomic DNA from total PBMCs and tumor samples. Collected pretreatment and during treatment, PBMCs were isolated and stored as previously described. Here the sequenced sample was PBMCs, taken around atezolizumab (anti-PD-L1) treatment. The sequence was obtained from a man between 50 and 59 years old with urothelial cancer. The rearrangement combines TRBV10-3 with TRBJ1-2; 5 matching bases give a weak D call of TRBD1. The sequence in DNA is TGTGCCATCAGTGATTTACGGCAGGGCAGCTATGGCTACACCTTC. Translated, it gives CAISDLRQGSYGYTF.